These 22 T cell receptor beta chains were all obtained from the same sample, sequenced in a study of vaccination and CD4 T cells after COVID-19 (dated by TCRdb to between 2021 and 2022). Libraries came from PCR. Sequencing used an Illumina iSeq 100. At the Johns Hopkins FTIC core, DNA from the cultured CD4+ T cells underwent TCR sequencing with the Oncomine TCR Beta short-read assay. TCRdb redid the processing of the public reads, applying fastp at Q25 and MiXCR, and retained in-frame beta chains. Each entry is one CDR3 protein sequence, shown with its most common DNA and genes. The sample table lists 15,000 to 20,000 distinct CDR3 sequences, roughly 60% of them with a count of one. The ten largest clonotypes hold under 6.5% of the sample. For these receptors, no antigen is known. The treatment or condition tag for this specimen amounts to: roughly 10-day PBMC culture with coronavirus spike peptide pools or control peptides (ViraFEST assay).

The source was CD4+ T cells from blood, cultured in vitro, collected after SARS-CoV-2 vaccination. These TCRs come from a human donor who had recovered from COVID-19.

As regards this clonotype: The missing conserved phenylalanine or tryptophan at the end of this CDR3 makes a read error likely. The rearrangement uses TRBV4-3 and TRBJ2-7, with 9 nucleotides matching TRBD1. The CDR3 covers 17 residues. Losses at the gene ends were 3 bases for V and 2 bases for J; bases not matched to a gene: 11. Germline V gene data show CDR1 as LGHNA and CDR2 as YSLEER. CDR3 protein: CASSQSITRDRAYEQYL. CDR3 nucleotides: TGCGCCAGCAGCCAGAGTATAACCCGGGACAGGGCCTACGAGCAGTACCTC.

Only a few counts were recorded for this clonotype. The genes are TRBV2 and TRBJ1-2; 8 bases are a match to TRBD1. V lost 6 bases, J lost 4 bases, and 1 base stayed unmatched. The CDR3 sequence is 12 residues long. Germline V CDR1 and CDR2: SNHLY, FYNNEI. This chain's CDR3 is CASRTGAYGYTF. The CDR3 DNA reads TGTGCCAGCAGGACAGGGGCCTATGGCTACACCTTC.

In this sample, this clonotype turned up a few times. CDR3 nucleotide sequence: TGTGCCAGCAGCATCACAGGGGATGGTGGTCAGCCCCAGCATTTT. This gives the protein CASSITGDGGQPQHF. The rearrangement links TRBV7-8 to TRBJ1-5, with 7 nucleotides matching TRBD1. CDR3 length equals 15 residues. Trimming removed 5 bases from V and 6 bases from J; junction bases left unmatched: 10. Germline V gene lookup returns CDR1 SGHVS and CDR2 FQNEAQ.

This clonotype was observed a few times. The chain links TRBV6-5 to TRBJ1-5; D ambiguous. Germline CDR1 is MNHEY and CDR2 is SVGAGI. CDR3 length: 17 amino acids. With 3 bases removed from V and 4 bases from J, the gap between germline ends came to 19 bases. DNA of the CDR3: TGTGCCAGCAGTTATTCTTCATATCGGTTCCCTAATCAGCCCCAGCATTTT. As protein: CASSYSSYRFPNQPQHF.

The V gene is TRBV13, the J gene TRBJ1-5, with TRBD1 as a possible D gene (5 bases). V was cut by 5 bases and J by 9 bases, with 8 bases left in between. The CDR3 extends over 11 amino acids. CDR1 is PRHDT and CDR2 is FYEKMQ in the germline V gene (reference sequence). CDR3 coding DNA: TGTGCCAGCAGCGACCAGGGGCCCCAGCATTTT. Its translation is CASSDQGPQHF.

The gene calls are TRBV7-8 and TRBJ1-3; D might be TRBD1 (5 bases). In germline, CDR1 is SGHVS, CDR2 FQNEAQ. This CDR3 has 16 amino acids. V gave up 2 bases and J gave up 0 bases, with 11 bases separating them. CDR3 sequence (DNA): TGTGCCAGCAGCTTATCAGGGACGAGCTCTGGAAACACCATATATTTT. Translated: CASSLSGTSSGNTIYF.

V usage is TRBV20-1 and J usage is TRBJ2-7; 7 nucleotides match TRBD2. Germline CDR1 is DFQATT and CDR2 is SNEGSKA (reference sequence). The V gene end was trimmed by 0 bases and the J gene end by 7 bases; junction bases not matched to a gene: 15. The CDR3 has 16 residues. The CDR3 nucleotides read TGCAGTGCTAGAGATCTAGGGTCCCTCGAGGGAGGGGAGCAGTACTTC. It yields the protein CSARDLGSLEGGEQYF.

This clonotype was detected a few times. The genes are TRBV7-2 and TRBJ1-6; D is uncertain. This CDR3 has 18 amino acids. The V gene's germline CDR1 is SGHTA and CDR2 FQGNSA. Deletions cut 6 bases from V and 0 bases from J, with 18 bases between. CDR3 amino acids: CASSASTAQSSYNSPLHF. DNA for the CDR3: TGTGCCAGCAGTGCGAGCACGGCCCAGAGCTCCTATAATTCACCCCTCCACTTT. The whole variable domain, remainder taken from reference TRBV7-2 and TRBJ1-6, is GAGVSQSPSNKVTEKGKDVELRCDPISGHTALYWYRQSLGQGLEFLIYFQGNSAPDKSGLPSDRFSAERTGGSVSTLTIQRTQQEDSAVYLCASSASTAQSSYNSPLHFGNGTRLTVT.

The chain combines TRBV7-9 with TRBJ2-5, with D unresolved. Trimming took off 5 bases at V and 0 bases at J, with 13 bases between the two ends. The germline gives CDR1 SEHNR, CDR2 FQNEAQ (reference sequence). CDR3 length: 15 amino acids. CDR3: CASSRASRNQETQYF. The CDR3 nucleotides are TGTGCCAGCAGCCGGGCGTCCAGAAACCAAGAGACCCAGTACTTC.

In DNA, the CDR3 is TGTGCCAGCAATTCATACGGCCCTAGGGGCACTGAAGCTTTCTTT. Translating it yields CASNSYGPRGTEAFF. The V gene is TRBV12-3 or TRBV12-4, the J gene TRBJ1-1; tentative D call: TRBD1 (5 bases). Trimming stripped 7 bases from V and 4 bases from J, with 19 bases between. This CDR3 contains 15 residues.

This chain connects TRBV7-9 to TRBJ2-7; 8 bases fit TRBD2. With 5 bases clipped from V and 2 bases from J, the junction kept 11 bases outside the gene matches. Per the germline V gene, CDR1 is SEHNR and CDR2 is FQNEAQ (reference sequence). CDR3 length: 16 residues. CDR3 DNA: TGTGCCAGCAGCCCCCGACTAGCGAGTACCGCCTACGAGCAGTACTTC. The encoded protein is CASSPRLASTAYEQYF. Variable domain in full (rest from reference TRBV7-9 and TRBJ2-7): DTGVSQNPRHKITKRGQNVTFRCDPISEHNRLYWYRQTLGQGPEFLTYFQNEAQLEKSRLLSDRFSAERPKGSFSTLEIQRTEQGDSAMYLCASSPRLASTAYEQYFGPGTRLTVT.

The rearrangement joins TRBV30 to TRBJ2-5; D unclear. Trimming took 4 bases from V and 3 from J, leaving 18 bases between them. CDR3 length: 15 residues. Germline lookup yields CDR1 GTSNPN and CDR2 SVGIG (reference sequence). The CDR3 here is CAWISLGQSEETQYF. The CDR3 DNA follows: TGTGCCTGGATAAGCCTCGGGCAGAGCGAAGAGACCCAGTACTTC.

In this sample, this clonotype turned up a few times. The chain has TRBV20-1 and TRBJ1-2, with 7 bases matching TRBD1. The CDR3 is 15 amino acids. Germline V gives CDR1 DFQATT, CDR2 SNEGSKA (reference sequence). The J segment lost 0 bases and the V segment lost 3 bases, leaving 7 bases of the junction unmatched. DNA of the CDR3: TGCAGTGCTAGCGAGGGGGCGAGGTCTAACTATGGCTACACCTTC. Its translation is CSASEGARSNYGYTF.

The table lists this clonotype with a few counts. This chain connects TRBV11-3 to TRBJ2-5; D remains ambiguous. V lost 3 bases, J lost 2 bases, and 7 bases lay in between. Per germline, CDR1 SGHNT and CDR2 YENEEA. The CDR3 extends over 13 amino acids. This chain's CDR3 is CASSFDGQETQYF. The CDR3 DNA reads as TGTGCCAGCAGCTTTGACGGACAAGAGACCCAGTACTTC.

The chain uses TRBV15 and TRBJ1-2; tentative D call: TRBD1 (5 bases). Per the germline V gene, CDR1 is LNHNV and CDR2 is YYDKDF (reference sequence). CDR3 length: 14 amino acids. With 1 base removed from V and 4 bases from J, the gap between germline ends came to 10 bases. The CDR3 sequence: CATSRGRGFYGYTF. DNA for the CDR3: TGTGCCACCAGCAGAGGTCGGGGCTTCTATGGCTACACCTTC.

The V call is TRBV6-1, the J call TRBJ1-5; TRBD1 matches at 8 bases. V lost 2 bases, J lost 6 bases, and 15 bases stayed unmatched. The germline V gene has CDR1 MNHNS and CDR2 SASEGT. The CDR3 sequence is 18 residues long. For the CDR3, the DNA is TGTGCCAGCAGTGAATTCCCCCGGGCACAGGGGGTCGGTCAGCCCCAGCATTTT. It yields the protein CASSEFPRAQGVGQPQHF.

This chain uses TRBV6-2 or TRBV6-3 with TRBJ1-2, with D unclear. Trimming left V 6 bases short and J 2 bases short, with 10 bases between. CDR1 and CDR2 from the germline V gene are MNHEY and SVGEGT. The CDR3 loop spans 13 amino acids. The CDR3 loop is CASRDTANYGYTF. CDR3 DNA: TGTGCCAGCAGAGATACAGCGAACTATGGCTACACCTTC.

V is TRBV5-4 and J is TRBJ1-2, with D tentatively TRBD1 (6 bases). Per the germline V gene, CDR1 is SGHNT and CDR2 is YYREEE (reference sequence). Trimming pared 5 bases from V and 0 bases from J, leaving 17 bases between. CDR3 size: 16 residues. DNA of the CDR3: TGTGCCAGCAGTCAGGACAGAGTAAAAACTAACTATGGCTACACCTTC. Translated: CASSQDRVKTNYGYTF.

The genes are TRBV2 and TRBJ1-3, with TRBD1 as a possible D gene (6 bases). Between the trimmed V and J ends, which lost 6 bases and 4 bases, there was a span of 16 bases. Germline loops: CDR1 SNHLY, CDR2 FYNNEI. This CDR3 contains 15 residues. DNA for the CDR3: TGTGCCAGCAGATATGCTGAGGGGGAAGGAAACACCATATATTTT. Translating it yields CASRYAEGEGNTIYF.

The chain has TRBV7-9 and TRBJ2-4; 10 positions agree with TRBD2. J was trimmed by 0 bases and V by 4 bases; bases with no gene match: 6. The CDR3 loop spans 17 amino acids. Germline CDR1 reads SEHNR; CDR2 reads FQNEAQ (reference sequence). The CDR3 sequence: CASSWASGRLAKNIQYF. The CDR3 DNA sequence: TGTGCCAGCAGCTGGGCTAGCGGGAGACTAGCCAAAAACATTCAGTACTTC.

The chain links TRBV27 to TRBJ2-2; possible D gene TRBD2, 5 bases. This CDR3 contains 15 residues. With 5 bases removed from V and 5 bases from J, the gap between germline ends came to 15 bases. CDR1 MNHEY and CDR2 SMNVEV come from the germline V gene (reference sequence). DNA for the CDR3: TGTGCCAGCAGTATCCTGACACCGGGGACCGGGGAGCTGTTTTTT. This sequence encodes CASSILTPGTGELFF.

The chain is built from TRBV7-2 and TRBJ2-1, with TRBD2 matching 11 bases. Germline V gene sequence: CDR1 SGHTA, CDR2 FQGNSA. V was pared by 5 bases and J by 9 bases, with 15 bases of the junction left unmatched. The CDR3 sequence is 17 residues long. CDR3: CASSLLGLAGGGGEQFF. The CDR3 DNA reads as TGTGCCAGCAGCCTACTGGGGCTAGCGGGAGGAGGGGGTGAGCAGTTCTTC.